The table lists the clone carrying this T cell receptor (beta chain) with a count of one. Its matching antigen is unknown. The record originates from a study of OX40 agonist ivuxolimab in advanced cancers. Study context: Every patient in dose escalation had hepatocellular carcinoma, melanoma, renal cell or head and neck cancer. Study-level findings and limits: The CD4+ and CD8+ T cells in the blood had expanded clonally by week 6 at 0.1 to 3.0 mg/kg. In CD8+ T cells, expanded clones were on average more numerous than in CD4+.

Profiled with immunoSEQ multiplex PCR; TCRdb holds only in-frame clones, not every one. The data contain 80,000 or so clones, approximately 87% of them singletons. Germline CDR1 is SGHAT and CDR2 is FQNNGV. This CDR3 region has 14 residues. With 6 bases removed from V and 0 bases from J, the gap between germline ends came to 12 bases. This receptor was identified in an adult with an advanced solid tumor such as melanoma, head and neck, liver or kidney cancer. Sequencing was performed on CD4+ or CD8+ T cells sorted from blood, taken in a trial of the OX40 agonist ivuxolimab. The rearrangement links TRBV11-2 to TRBJ2-7; the D is unclear. The CDR3 reads CASRTRLSSYEQYF. CDR3 DNA sequence: TGTGCCAGCAGAACCAGGCTGAGCTCCTACGAGCAGTACTTC.